A few counts support the clone carrying this T cell receptor (beta chain). Per the authors' pipeline: Amplification of reference gene primers was used by the study to estimate nucleated cell counts. The assay was immunoSEQ multiplex PCR, and TCRdb's table has in-frame clones only and misses some. V and J calls plus clone size are reproduced from that table; the DNA served to infer D and trimming. Of roughly 200,000 clones listed, approximately 80% are singletons. The entry originates in a study of blood T cell repertoires in COVID-19. The CDR3 runs 15 residues. Germline CDR1 is SGHAT and CDR2 is FQNNGV. V shed 5 bases and J shed 1 base, with 14 bases lying between them.

The sequence was collected from a woman in her fifties or sixties with active or convalescent COVID-19. The genes are TRBV11-2 and TRBJ1-1; tentatively, D is TRBD1 (5 bases). What was sequenced was peripheral blood. The CDR3 nucleotides read TGTGCCAGCAGCACTCAACGTCAGGGGAACACTGAAGCTTTCTTT. This gives the protein CASSTQRQGNTEAFF.